This is a list of T cell receptor beta chains from one sample in a study of T-cell reconstitution after alpha-beta-depleted transplantation in children. TCRdb redid the calling of the PCR reads with MiXCR, one entry per CDR3 protein. The repertoire holds about 580,000 distinct CDR3 sequences, 25% to 30% seen once, with less than 40% in the top ten. The input for sequencing was PBMCs, taken before TCRalphabeta/CD19-depleted stem cell transplant. Source of these receptors: a boy younger than two with Wiskott-Aldrich syndrome, due to receive a stem cell transplant. Both conserved end residues are part of each CDR3. The D gene is left open where the match is weak. Expanded clones get a size class; other rows say once, few or many, or leave the size out.

d_call | clone_size | j_call | v_call | cdr3_aa | cdr3_nt
- | - | TRBJ1-4 | TRBV7-2 | CASSFQAGANEKLFF | TGTGCCAGCAGCTTCCAGGCAGGGGCTAATGAAAAACTGTTTTTT
TRBD2 | - | TRBJ2-5 | TRBV5-1 | CASSPRGGSAQETQYF | TGCGCCAGCAGCCCCCGGGGAGGGTCAGCACAAGAGACCCAGTACTTC
- | few | TRBJ2-7 | TRBV20-1 | CSARDSPGLPYEQYF | TGCAGTGCTAGAGATAGTCCGGGACTCCCATACGAGCAGTACTTC
- | - | TRBJ2-3 | TRBV5-6 | CAGSFGLLSTDTQYF | TGTGCCGGCAGCTTTGGACTCTTAAGCACAGATACGCAGTATTTT
- | few | TRBJ2-6 | TRBV5-6 | CASSFGFSGANVLTF | TGTGCCAGCAGTTTTGGATTCTCTGGGGCCAACGTCCTGACTTTC
TRBD1 | - | TRBJ1-3 | TRBV20-1 | CSARGTGEDTIYF | TGCAGTGCTAGGGGGACAGGGGAGGACACCATATATTTT
- | few | TRBJ2-3 | TRBV29-1 | CSVLGPFSTDTQYF | TGCAGCGTTCTGGGACCGTTCTCCACAGATACGCAGTATTTT
TRBD2 | few | TRBJ2-7 | TRBV20-1 | CSVIELAGAHEQYF | TGCAGTGTAATAGAGCTAGCGGGAGCCCACGAGCAGTACTTC
TRBD1 | - | TRBJ1-6 | TRBV12-3/TRBV12-4 | CASSLMTGSISPLHF | TGTGCCAGCAGTCTAATGACAGGGTCTATTTCACCCCTCCACTTT
- | few | TRBJ2-5 | TRBV29-1 | CSVGQVLLRETQYF | TGCAGCGTTGGACAGGTGCTGCTCCGAGAGACCCAGTACTTC
- | few | TRBJ2-3 | TRBV7-9 | CASSLEASGTDTQYF | TGTGCCAGCAGCTTAGAGGCTAGCGGCACAGATACGCAGTATTTT
TRBD2 | - | TRBJ2-1 | TRBV5-5 | CASSYTQTSGRANEQFF | TGTGCCAGCAGCTATACACAGACTAGCGGGAGGGCCAATGAGCAGTTCTTC
- | - | TRBJ2-3 | TRBV30 | CAWRVGGASTDTQYF | TGTGCCTGGAGGGTTGGCGGAGCTAGCACAGATACGCAGTATTTT
- | few | TRBJ1-5 | TRBV12-3/TRBV12-4 | CASSEQLSNQPQHF | TGTGCCAGCAGTGAACAGCTTAGCAATCAGCCCCAGCATTTT
- | - | TRBJ1-1 | TRBV27 | CASSLQAGLNTEAFF | TGTGCCAGCAGTTTACAGGCCGGGCTGAACACTGAAGCTTTCTTT
- | few | TRBJ2-6 | TRBV3-1 | CASSRTGSTGANVLTF | TGTGCCAGCAGCCGAACAGGGTCAACTGGGGCCAACGTCCTGACTTTC
- | many | TRBJ2-1 | TRBV29-1 | CSLSSASYNEQFF | TGCAGTCTGTCTAGCGCATCCTACAATGAGCAGTTCTTC
- | - | TRBJ2-1 | TRBV15 | CATSRKTGMEYNEQFF | TGTGCCACCAGCAGAAAAACAGGAATGGAGTACAATGAGCAGTTCTTC
- | few | TRBJ2-2 | TRBV5-1 | CASSSTGTGWTGELFF | TGCGCCAGCAGCTCTACCGGGACTGGGTGGACCGGGGAGCTGTTTTTT
TRBD2 | few | TRBJ2-7 | TRBV6-5 | CASSYQAGLTYEQYF | TGTGCCAGCAGTTACCAAGCGGGATTAACCTACGAGCAGTACTTC
TRBD1 | - | TRBJ1-2 | TRBV7-9 | CASSTTGVNYGYTF | TGTGCCAGCAGCACCACAGGGGTTAACTATGGCTACACCTTC
TRBD1 | - | TRBJ1-1 | TRBV11-2 | CASSLEGTGTRAFF | TGTGCCAGCAGCTTAGAAGGGACAGGGACACGGGCTTTCTTT
TRBD2 | - | TRBJ2-2 | TRBV5-1 | CASSFGLAGALAGDLFF | TGCGCCAGCAGCTTCGGACTAGCGGGAGCGTTAGCCGGGGACCTGTTTTTT
- | - | TRBJ2-1 | TRBV7-9 | CASSLIEYNNEQFF | TGTGCCAGCAGCTTAATAGAGTACAACAATGAGCAGTTCTTC
TRBD2 | few | TRBJ2-1 | TRBV5-1 | CASRAWLAGGIYNEQFF | TGCGCCAGCAGAGCTTGGCTAGCGGGAGGGATCTACAATGAGCAGTTCTTC
- | - | TRBJ2-7 | TRBV15 | CATTREGFYEQYF | TGTGCCACCACTAGGGAAGGGTTCTACGAGCAGTACTTC
TRBD2 | - | TRBJ2-1 | TRBV12-3/TRBV12-4 | CASTPIGRAYNEQFF | TGTGCCAGCACCCCAATTGGGAGGGCGTACAATGAGCAGTTCTTC
TRBD2 | - | TRBJ2-3 | TRBV4-2 | CASSQGSGNTDTQYF | TGTGCCAGCAGCCAAGGGAGCGGGAACACAGATACGCAGTATTTT
- | - | TRBJ2-2 | TRBV7-3 | CASSLTGGGTGELFF | TGTGCCAGCAGCTTAACGGGAGGTGGGACCGGGGAGCTGTTTTTT
- | - | TRBJ1-5 | TRBV20-1 | CSAQSRVGRQPQHF | TGCAGTGCCCAAAGCAGGGTAGGTCGTCAGCCCCAGCATTTT
- | few | TRBJ1-6 | TRBV27 | CASRKQGSYNSPLHF | TGTGCCAGCAGGAAACAGGGTTCCTATAATTCACCCCTCCACTTT